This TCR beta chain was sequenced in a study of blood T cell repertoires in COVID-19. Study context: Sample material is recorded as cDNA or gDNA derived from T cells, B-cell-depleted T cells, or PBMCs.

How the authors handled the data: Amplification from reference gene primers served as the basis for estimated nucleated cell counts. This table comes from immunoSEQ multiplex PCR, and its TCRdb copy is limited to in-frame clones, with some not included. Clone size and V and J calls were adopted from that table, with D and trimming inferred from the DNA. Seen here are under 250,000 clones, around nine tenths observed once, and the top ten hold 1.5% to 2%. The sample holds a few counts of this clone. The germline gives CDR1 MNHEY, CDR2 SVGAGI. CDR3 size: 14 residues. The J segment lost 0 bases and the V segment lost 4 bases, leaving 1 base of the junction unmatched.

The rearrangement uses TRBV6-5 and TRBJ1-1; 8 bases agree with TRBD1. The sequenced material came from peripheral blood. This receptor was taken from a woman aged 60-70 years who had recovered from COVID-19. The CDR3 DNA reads TGTGCCAGCAGTTTGGGACAGGTGAACACTGAAGCTTTCTTT. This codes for CASSLGQVNTEAFF.